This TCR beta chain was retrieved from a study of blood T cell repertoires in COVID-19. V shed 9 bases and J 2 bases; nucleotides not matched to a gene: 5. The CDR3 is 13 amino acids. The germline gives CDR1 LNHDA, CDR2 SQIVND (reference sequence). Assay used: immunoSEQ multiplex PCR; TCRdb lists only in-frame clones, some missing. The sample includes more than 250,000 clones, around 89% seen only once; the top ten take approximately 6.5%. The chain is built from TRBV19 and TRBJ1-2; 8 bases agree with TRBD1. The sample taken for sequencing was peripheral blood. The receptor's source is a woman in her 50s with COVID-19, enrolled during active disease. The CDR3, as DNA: TGTGCCAGCTTCCAGGGGGCCAACTATGGCTACACCTTC. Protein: CASFQGANYGYTF. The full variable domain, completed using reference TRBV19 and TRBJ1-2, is DGGITQSPKYLFRKEGQNVTLSCEQNLNHDAMYWYRQDPGQGLRLIYYSQIVNDFQKGDIAEGYSVSREKKESFPLTVTSAQKNPTAFYLCASFQGANYGYTFGSGTRLTVV.